The entry below describes one T cell receptor (beta chain). What it binds is unknown. Produced via immunoSEQ multiplex PCR; TCRdb's table is partial and in-frame only. The profile covers 730,000 or so clones, with around 72% appearing a single time and approximately 1.8% taken by the ten largest. The sample comes from a study of shared clonotypes between healthy human individuals. Notes on the study in general: Naive subsets tended to show greater estimated richness than memory subsets.

Germline V gene sequence: CDR1 SNHLY, CDR2 FYNNEI. The CDR3 is 14 amino acids. Between the trimmed V and J ends, which lost 11 bases and 2 bases, there was a span of 17 bases. The clonotype originates from a young woman in good health. Sequenced sample: memory CD4+ T cells sorted from blood. The subset denotes: CD45RA-negative fraction. V is TRBV2 and J is TRBJ2-3; either TRBD1 or TRBD2 may supply D (5 bases each). In DNA, the CDR3 is TGTGCCGCAGGGACCACCTTCCCCACAGATACGCAGTATTTT. Translated, it gives CAAGTTFPTDTQYF.